A selection of T cell receptor beta chains follows, all from one sample in a study of blood T cell repertoires in COVID-19. Assay used: immunoSEQ multiplex PCR; TCRdb lists only in-frame clones, some missing. The repertoire holds tens of thousands of clones, with about 91% as singletons. Source material: peripheral blood. Every receptor here comes from a woman of 80 years or more with acute or convalescent COVID-19. Each CDR3 is given with its conserved first and last residue. Fields, in order: CDR3 DNA, CDR3 protein, J gene, clone size, D gene, V gene. A D gene is named only where the DNA matches it firmly. A row's size may be missing; if present it is once, few, many or a size class.

CDR3 DNA: TGTGCCAGCAGCGTTGGACAGGGGACAGGAAACACCATATATTTT
CDR3 protein: CASSVGQGTGNTIYF
J gene: TRBJ1-3
clone size: NA
D gene: TRBD1
V gene: TRBV9

CDR3 DNA: TGTGCCAGTAGTACGCAGTCCTATGGCTACACCTTC
CDR3 protein: CASSTQSYGYTF
J gene: TRBJ1-2
clone size: NA
D gene: NA
V gene: TRBV19

CDR3 DNA: TGTGCCAGCAGCTTACGTGCAGTGAACACCGGGGAGCTGTTTTTT
CDR3 protein: CASSLRAVNTGELFF
J gene: TRBJ2-2
clone size: NA
D gene: NA
V gene: TRBV7-6

CDR3 DNA: TGTGCCAGCTCACCATTGTCAGAAGAGACCCAGTACTTC
CDR3 protein: CASSPLSEETQYF
J gene: TRBJ2-5
clone size: NA
D gene: NA
V gene: TRBV18

CDR3 DNA: TGTGCCAGCAGCCTAGGGACAGGGGGAGGGAATGAGCAGTTCTTC
CDR3 protein: CASSLGTGGGNEQFF
J gene: TRBJ2-1
clone size: NA
D gene: TRBD1
V gene: TRBV7-9

CDR3 DNA: TGTGCCAGCTCACGAAATCGACAGGGGTGGGACACTGAAGCTTTCTTT
CDR3 protein: CASSRNRQGWDTEAFF
J gene: TRBJ1-1
clone size: NA
D gene: TRBD1
V gene: TRBV18

CDR3 DNA: TGTGCCTCCGGGACTAGCATTGGGGAGACCCAGTACTTC
CDR3 protein: CASGTSIGETQYF
J gene: TRBJ2-5
clone size: NA
D gene: TRBD2
V gene: TRBV19

CDR3 DNA: TGCGCCAGCCGGGGACAGTCAGTAGCTTTCTTT
CDR3 protein: CASRGQSVAFF
J gene: TRBJ1-1
clone size: NA
D gene: TRBD1
V gene: TRBV5-1

CDR3 DNA: TGTGCCAGCAGAACAACAGGGGGCGGAAACTATGGCTACACCTTC
CDR3 protein: CASRTTGGGNYGYTF
J gene: TRBJ1-2
clone size: NA
D gene: TRBD1
V gene: TRBV5-6

CDR3 DNA: TGTGCCAGCAGCCAAGATCTAGGCGGGGGGCCATACAATGAGCAGTTCTTC
CDR3 protein: CASSQDLGGGPYNEQFF
J gene: TRBJ2-1
clone size: NA
D gene: TRBD2
V gene: TRBV4-2

CDR3 DNA: TGTGCCAGCAGCTTCGGTCTACAGCCGAACACCGGGGAGCTGTTTTTT
CDR3 protein: CASSFGLQPNTGELFF
J gene: TRBJ2-2
clone size: NA
D gene: NA
V gene: TRBV5-6

CDR3 DNA: TGCGCCAGCAGCCCGCGGGGGGCAGGGAAAGAGACCCAGTACTTC
CDR3 protein: CASSPRGAGKETQYF
J gene: TRBJ2-5
clone size: NA
D gene: TRBD2
V gene: TRBV4-3

CDR3 DNA: TGTGCCTCCCTCCGGGACTCAAACACCGGGGAGCTGTTTTTT
CDR3 protein: CASLRDSNTGELFF
J gene: TRBJ2-2
clone size: NA
D gene: NA
V gene: TRBV6-5

CDR3 DNA: TGTGCCAGCAGCTTTGGACTAGCGGGAGGGACAGAGACCCAGTACTTC
CDR3 protein: CASSFGLAGGTETQYF
J gene: TRBJ2-5
clone size: few
D gene: TRBD2
V gene: TRBV7-3

CDR3 DNA: TGTGCCAGCAGCTTAGCAGCGGGGGGACTGAGCTCCTACAATGAGCAGTTCTTC
CDR3 protein: CASSLAAGGLSSYNEQFF
J gene: TRBJ2-1
clone size: NA
D gene: TRBD2
V gene: TRBV7-2

CDR3 DNA: TGCGCCAGCACGTTGGCTAGCGGGGAAGGGACCCAGTACTTC
CDR3 protein: CASTLASGEGTQYF
J gene: TRBJ2-5
clone size: NA
D gene: TRBD2
V gene: TRBV5-1

CDR3 DNA: TGCGCCAGAGAGTGCGGGGACGGACGTAACTATGGCTACACCTTC
CDR3 protein: CARECGDGRNYGYTF
J gene: TRBJ1-2
clone size: NA
D gene: NA
V gene: TRBV10-1

CDR3 DNA: TGTGCCAGCAGCTTCAGGGGCAAGTACGAGCAGTACTTC
CDR3 protein: CASSFRGKYEQYF
J gene: TRBJ2-7
clone size: NA
D gene: NA
V gene: TRBV5-6

CDR3 DNA: TGTGCCACCAGTCAGGGAGGTAGCAATCAGCCCCAGCATTTT
CDR3 protein: CATSQGGSNQPQHF
J gene: TRBJ1-5
clone size: NA
D gene: NA
V gene: TRBV24-1

CDR3 DNA: TGCGCCAGCAGCCGCAGTACATCGAATGATTCACCCCTCCACTTT
CDR3 protein: CASSRSTSNDSPLHF
J gene: TRBJ1-6
clone size: NA
D gene: NA
V gene: TRBV5-1

CDR3 DNA: TGTGCCAGCAGCTGGGACAGGGCCCACAATCAGCCCCAGCATTTT
CDR3 protein: CASSWDRAHNQPQHF
J gene: TRBJ1-5
clone size: NA
D gene: TRBD1
V gene: TRBV7-2

CDR3 DNA: TGTGCCAGCAGTGAAAACAGGGACACTGAAGCTTTCTTT
CDR3 protein: CASSENRDTEAFF
J gene: TRBJ1-1
clone size: once
D gene: NA
V gene: TRBV6-1

CDR3 DNA: TGTGCCAGCAGCCTAGGGGACTCGGCAGGGAAGGGCGAGCAGTACTTC
CDR3 protein: CASSLGDSAGKGEQYF
J gene: TRBJ2-7
clone size: NA
D gene: NA
V gene: TRBV4-2

CDR3 DNA: TGTGCCAGCAGCCAGACAGGGTTAGGCGAGCAGTACTTC
CDR3 protein: CASSQTGLGEQYF
J gene: TRBJ2-7
clone size: NA
D gene: TRBD1
V gene: TRBV14

CDR3 DNA: TGTGCCAGCAGTTCCTCGCGGGAGAGCAATGAGCAGTTCTTC
CDR3 protein: CASSSSRESNEQFF
J gene: TRBJ2-1
clone size: NA
D gene: TRBD2
V gene: TRBV6-5

CDR3 DNA: TGTGCCAGTAGTGGAGGTAGCGGGAGAGTAGGGGAGACCCAGTACTTC
CDR3 protein: CASSGGSGRVGETQYF
J gene: TRBJ2-5
clone size: NA
D gene: TRBD2
V gene: TRBV19

CDR3 DNA: TGTGCCTGGAACTCAGGGACAGGGGGCAATCAGCCCCAGCATTTT
CDR3 protein: CAWNSGTGGNQPQHF
J gene: TRBJ1-5
clone size: few
D gene: TRBD1
V gene: TRBV30

CDR3 DNA: TGTGCCAGCAGTTCGGACAGGGGTTATGGCTACACCTTC
CDR3 protein: CASSSDRGYGYTF
J gene: TRBJ1-2
clone size: once
D gene: TRBD1
V gene: TRBV6-6

CDR3 DNA: TGTGCCAGCAGTCCACAGGGAGTAGTTTCACCCCTCCACTTT
CDR3 protein: CASSPQGVVSPLHF
J gene: TRBJ1-6
clone size: NA
D gene: NA
V gene: TRBV28

CDR3 DNA: TGTGCCAGCAGGCTCGACATAAGCTCCTACAATGAGCAGTTCTTC
CDR3 protein: CASRLDISSYNEQFF
J gene: TRBJ2-1
clone size: NA
D gene: NA
V gene: TRBV6-6

CDR3 DNA: TGTGCCAGCAGCCAGGTTGGAAGGGGGCAGGACGAGCAGTACTTC
CDR3 protein: CASSQVGRGQDEQYF
J gene: TRBJ2-7
clone size: once
D gene: TRBD1
V gene: TRBV4-2

CDR3 DNA: TGTGCCAGTAGTAGAGGGGGCGGCAATCAGCCCCAGCATTTT
CDR3 protein: CASSRGGGNQPQHF
J gene: TRBJ1-5
clone size: NA
D gene: TRBD1
V gene: TRBV19

CDR3 DNA: TGTGCCAGCATAAGGGGGGGCTCCTACAATGAGCAGTTCTTC
CDR3 protein: CASIRGGSYNEQFF
J gene: TRBJ2-1
clone size: NA
D gene: NA
V gene: TRBV6-5

CDR3 DNA: TGTGCCAGCAGTCGGACAGGGATAGTATCCTACGAGCAGTACTTC
CDR3 protein: CASSRTGIVSYEQYF
J gene: TRBJ2-7
clone size: NA
D gene: TRBD1
V gene: TRBV7-2

CDR3 DNA: TGCGCCAGCAGCGAACAGGGCTCTAACTATGGCTACACCTTC
CDR3 protein: CASSEQGSNYGYTF
J gene: TRBJ1-2
clone size: NA
D gene: NA
V gene: TRBV5-1

CDR3 DNA: TGTGCCAGCAGTGAATGGGAGGTAGGGTCGTATCCCCAGCATTTT
CDR3 protein: CASSEWEVGSYPQHF
J gene: TRBJ1-5
clone size: NA
D gene: NA
V gene: TRBV6-1

CDR3 DNA: TGTGCCAGCTCACCATCGTCTAGCGGGGACAAAAACATTCAGTACTTC
CDR3 protein: CASSPSSSGDKNIQYF
J gene: TRBJ2-4
clone size: NA
D gene: TRBD2
V gene: TRBV18